This record covers a single TCR beta chain. There is no known antigen for this receptor. The sample holds no much larger clone one base away, and base qualities are not on file. Samples from volunteer blood donors who had recovered from COVID-19 were contributed by a second Seattle source. The collaborating institutions used their own protocols to collect whole blood in K2EDTA tubes. For TCRbeta analysis, collaborators shipped samples as frozen whole blood, isolated PBMCs, or DNA extracted from either of those sample types. This sample is part of a study of blood T cell repertoires in COVID-19 (dated by TCRdb to 2018 to 2020). At the level of the whole study: Samples covering the acute and convalescent phases of COVID-19 were provided by collaborators in the United States, Italy and Spain. The material from the prospective study consisted of cDNA or gDNA derived from T cells, B-cell-depleted T cells, or PBMCs. Deeply sampled blood TCRbeta repertoires from subjects exposed to, actively infected with, or recovered from COVID-19 were included in the dataset. A freely available public database, intended as a resource for researchers studying the immune response to SARS-CoV-2, is where the repertoires were released. The samples were drawn from two sources: the first 160 participants of the ongoing ImmuneRACE study, and 1,254 subjects contributed by 6 global collaborators. A de-identified subject ID, COVID-19 status, age in years and sex were almost always included in the sample metadata. Where HLA class I and class II types were available, the types were taken from metadata supplied by the sample provider, not from assay-based typing.

CDR3 length: 13 amino acids, cysteine to phenylalanine. The only DNA kept is the CDR3, 39 bases in frame from the first base. From the germline V gene, CDR1 is SGHVS and CDR2 is FNYEAQ. V was cut back by 4 bases and J by 14 bases, leaving a gap of 17 bases between them. Overall results and qualifications from the work: The amount of clinical and demographic metadata varied by source and participant and was provided uncurated.

TCRbeta CDR3 regions were amplified from genomic DNA by means of the immunoSEQ Assay, a bias-controlled multiplex PCR. In the authors' own workflow: The number of nucleated cells in each sample was estimated by amplification of reference gene primers within the assay. Sequence reads were collapsed and filtered to measure the absolute abundance of every unique TCRbeta CDR3 rearrangement. For each sample, productive Simpson clonality was calculated by taking the square root of Simpson's diversity index across productive rearrangements. The table comes from immuneACCESS by way of TCRdb, which keeps in-frame sequences with V and J called. Part of the clones is missing from these tables; in studies checked, under half for an unresolved V gene and the rest for unknown reasons. V and J calls and clone size are as listed in that table; D and trimming were resolved from the DNA. This sample gives roughly 180,000 clones in total; over 75% of them show up just once. The ten largest clones take up roughly 1.3% of the sample.

The chain joins TRBV7-6 to TRBJ1-4; TRBD1 is a weak D gene call, 5 bases matching. The receptor was derived from a man between 60 and 75 years old who had recovered from COVID-19. Source material: peripheral blood. The CDR3 is CASSSQDAGVLFF. The DNA sequence reads TGTGCCAGCAGCTCACAGGACGCCGGAGTCCTGTTTTTT.